The subject of this entry is one T cell receptor beta chain. Its antigen is unknown. Base-call qualities are not available, and no considerably larger clone is one nucleotide away. The germline V gene (reference sequence) specifies LNHNV as CDR1 and YYDKDF as CDR2. The CDR3 numbers 15 residues from cysteine through phenylalanine. The retained sequence is limited to the CDR3, 45 bases, with the frame set at the first base. The record originates from a study of OX40 agonist ivuxolimab in advanced cancers. Context from the whole study: Ivuxolimab was an agonistic, fully human IgG2 monoclonal antibody directed against OX40 (CD134), a costimulatory receptor. Intravenous ivuxolimab was administered to patients every 2 weeks at six dose levels: 0.01, 0.1, 0.3, 1.5, 3 and 10 mg/kg. Among the roughly 52 dose-escalation patients, 19 had hepatocellular carcinoma, 15 or so melanoma, 9 renal cell carcinoma and 9 head and neck cancer. The dose-escalation cohort was approximately 83% male with a mean age of about 60 years, ranging from roughly 20 to 80. Prior anti-PD-1, anti-PD-L1 or anti-CTLA-4 therapy was permitted, and approximately 41% of dose-escalation patients had received checkpoint inhibitors. Three dose-escalation patients achieved partial responses, one with hepatocellular carcinoma and two with cutaneous melanoma. Peripheral TCRbeta sequencing was intended to test whether TCR sequence diversity was altered and clonal T-cell expansion was caused by ivuxolimab. The paper reports the monotherapy dose-escalation portion (N of about 56 patients) of the phase I ivuxolimab trial.

Patients with autoimmune disease history or receiving systemic immunosuppression were excluded from the trial. Peripheral blood for TCR sequencing was drawn from every dose cohort at baseline, at cycle 4 day 1 and at cycle 7 day 1. The samples were taken from a phase I, first-in-human, multicenter, open-label dose-escalation trial of ivuxolimab. Adults with locally advanced or metastatic melanoma, renal cell carcinoma, hepatocellular carcinoma or head and neck squamous cell carcinoma were enrolled in the trial. CD4+ and CD8+ T cells were sorted separately from peripheral blood before TCR sequencing. To sequence the TCRbeta CDR3 region, genomic DNA was isolated from the sorted cells. TCRbeta CDR3 regions were sequenced using the immunoSEQ Assay. TCRdb stores this immuneACCESS table with in-frame sequences only. Part of the clones is absent; in the studies checked, under half of the shortfall reflects unresolved V genes, and no reason is known for the rest. This sample has over 70,000 clones in its table, and about 92% of those were observed once. The ten most abundant clones make up around 15% of the sample.

The investigation overall reported the following: In partial responders in the 0.1-3.0 mg/kg groups, normalized peripheral clonal expansion was found to be among the lowest, especially among CD8+ T cells. Low levels of normalized T-cell clonal expansion were also seen in some patients who did not respond. At doses of 0.1 to 3.0 mg/kg, clonal expansion of both CD4+ and CD8+ blood T cells was observed from baseline to week 6. On average, CD8+ T cells showed more expanded clones than CD4+ T cells after ivuxolimab. The antigen specificity of the clonally expanded peripheral T cells was not determined.

This material consisted of CD4+ or CD8+ T cells sorted from blood, taken in a trial of the OX40 agonist ivuxolimab. The TCR comes from an adult with an advanced solid tumor such as melanoma, head and neck, liver or kidney cancer. The chain couples TRBV15 to TRBJ2-5; the D gene is perhaps TRBD1 or TRBD2, as each covers 5 bases. The J call may not be correct, given that the DNA end is closer to TRBJ2-7. The DNA sequence is TGTGCCACCAGCAGAGCAGGGACCTCCACCTACGAGCAGTACTTC. Its translation is CATSRAGTSTYEQYF.